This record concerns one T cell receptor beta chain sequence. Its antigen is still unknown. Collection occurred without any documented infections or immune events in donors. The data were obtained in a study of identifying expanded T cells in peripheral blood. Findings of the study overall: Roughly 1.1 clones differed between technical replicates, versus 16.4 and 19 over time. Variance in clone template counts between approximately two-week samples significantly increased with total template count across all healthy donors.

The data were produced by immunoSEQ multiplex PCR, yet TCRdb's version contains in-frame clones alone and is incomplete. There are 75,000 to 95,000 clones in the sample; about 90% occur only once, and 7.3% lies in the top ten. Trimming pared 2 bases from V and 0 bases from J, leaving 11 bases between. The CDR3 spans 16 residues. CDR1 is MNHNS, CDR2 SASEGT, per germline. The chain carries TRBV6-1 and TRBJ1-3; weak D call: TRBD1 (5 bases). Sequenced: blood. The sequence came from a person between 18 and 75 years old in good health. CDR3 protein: CASSEIGDLSGNTIYF. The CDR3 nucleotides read TGTGCCAGCAGTGAAATTGGGGACCTCTCTGGAAACACCATATATTTT.